This T cell receptor beta chain was captured in a study of blood T cell repertoires in COVID-19. Turning to the study itself: Acute and convalescent COVID-19 specimens originated in the United States, Italy and Spain. The cDNA or gDNA used as material had been derived from T cells, B-cell-depleted T cells, or PBMCs.

In the source study's methods: Cell counts per sample came from amplifying reference gene primers. TCRdb's copy holds only in-frame clones and misses some; the assay was immunoSEQ multiplex PCR. Clone size and the V and J calls come from that table; the DNA yielded D and trimming. The data hold about 410,000 clones, with 80% to 90% observed a single time. The CDR3 extends over 16 amino acids. Germline V gene data show CDR1 as SGHVS and CDR2 as FNYEAQ. V shed 4 bases and J 7 bases; nucleotides not matched to a gene: 16. Sequenced input: peripheral blood. The rearrangement links TRBV7-6 to TRBJ2-7; 7 bases match TRBD1. This TCR came from a young woman with active or convalescent COVID-19. The CDR3 DNA reads as TGTGCCAGCAGCTCAGATAGACAGGGAACGCGTAGGGAGCAGTACTTC. Its translation is CASSSDRQGTRREQYF.